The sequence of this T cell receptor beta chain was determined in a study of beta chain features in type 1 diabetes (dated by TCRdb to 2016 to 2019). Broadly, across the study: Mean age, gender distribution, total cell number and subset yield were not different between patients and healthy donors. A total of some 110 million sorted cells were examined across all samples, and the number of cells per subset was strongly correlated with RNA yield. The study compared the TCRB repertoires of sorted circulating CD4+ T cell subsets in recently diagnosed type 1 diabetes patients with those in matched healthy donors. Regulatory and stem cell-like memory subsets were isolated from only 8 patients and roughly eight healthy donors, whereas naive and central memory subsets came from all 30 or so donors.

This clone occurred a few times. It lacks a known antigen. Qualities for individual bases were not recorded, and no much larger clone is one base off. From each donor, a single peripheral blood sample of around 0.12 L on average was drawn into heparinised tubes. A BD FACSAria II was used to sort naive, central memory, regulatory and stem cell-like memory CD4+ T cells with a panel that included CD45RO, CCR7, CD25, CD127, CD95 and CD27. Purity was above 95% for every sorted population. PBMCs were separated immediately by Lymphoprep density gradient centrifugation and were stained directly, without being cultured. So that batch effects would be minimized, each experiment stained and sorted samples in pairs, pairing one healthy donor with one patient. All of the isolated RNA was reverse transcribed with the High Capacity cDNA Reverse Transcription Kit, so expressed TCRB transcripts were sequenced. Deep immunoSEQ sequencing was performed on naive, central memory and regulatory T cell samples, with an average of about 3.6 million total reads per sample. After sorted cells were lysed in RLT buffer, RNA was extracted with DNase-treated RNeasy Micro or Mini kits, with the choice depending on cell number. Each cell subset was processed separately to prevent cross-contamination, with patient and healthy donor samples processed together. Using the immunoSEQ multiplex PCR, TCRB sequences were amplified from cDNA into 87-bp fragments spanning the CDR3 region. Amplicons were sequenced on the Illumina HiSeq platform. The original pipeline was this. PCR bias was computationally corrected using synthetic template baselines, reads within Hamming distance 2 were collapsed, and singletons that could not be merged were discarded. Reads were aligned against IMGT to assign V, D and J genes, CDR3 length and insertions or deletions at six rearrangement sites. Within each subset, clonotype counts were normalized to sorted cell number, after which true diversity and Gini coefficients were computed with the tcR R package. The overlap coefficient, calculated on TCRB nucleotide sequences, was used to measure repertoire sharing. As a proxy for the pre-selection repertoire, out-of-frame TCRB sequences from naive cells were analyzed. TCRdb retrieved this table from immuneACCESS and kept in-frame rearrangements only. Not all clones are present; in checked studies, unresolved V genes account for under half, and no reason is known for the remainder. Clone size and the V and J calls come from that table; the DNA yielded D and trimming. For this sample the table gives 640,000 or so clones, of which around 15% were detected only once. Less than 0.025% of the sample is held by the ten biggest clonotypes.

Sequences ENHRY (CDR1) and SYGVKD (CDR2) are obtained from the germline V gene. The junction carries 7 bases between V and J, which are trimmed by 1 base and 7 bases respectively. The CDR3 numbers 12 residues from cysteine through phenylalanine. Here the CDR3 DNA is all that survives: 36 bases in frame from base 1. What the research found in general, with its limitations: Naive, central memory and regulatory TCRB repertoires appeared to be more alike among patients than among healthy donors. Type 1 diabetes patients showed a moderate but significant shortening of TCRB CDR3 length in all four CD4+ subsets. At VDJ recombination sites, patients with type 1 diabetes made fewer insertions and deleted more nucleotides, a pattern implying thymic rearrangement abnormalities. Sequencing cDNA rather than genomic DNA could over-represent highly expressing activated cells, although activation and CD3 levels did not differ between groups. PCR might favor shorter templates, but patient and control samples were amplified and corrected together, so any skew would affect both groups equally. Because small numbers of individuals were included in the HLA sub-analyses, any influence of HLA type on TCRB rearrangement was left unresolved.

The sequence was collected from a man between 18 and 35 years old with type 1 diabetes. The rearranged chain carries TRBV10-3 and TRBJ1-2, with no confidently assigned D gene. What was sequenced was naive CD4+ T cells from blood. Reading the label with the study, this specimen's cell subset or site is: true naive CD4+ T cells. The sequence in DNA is TGTGCCATCAGTGAGTTCGCCGGTGGCTACACCTTC. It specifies CAISEFAGGYTF.